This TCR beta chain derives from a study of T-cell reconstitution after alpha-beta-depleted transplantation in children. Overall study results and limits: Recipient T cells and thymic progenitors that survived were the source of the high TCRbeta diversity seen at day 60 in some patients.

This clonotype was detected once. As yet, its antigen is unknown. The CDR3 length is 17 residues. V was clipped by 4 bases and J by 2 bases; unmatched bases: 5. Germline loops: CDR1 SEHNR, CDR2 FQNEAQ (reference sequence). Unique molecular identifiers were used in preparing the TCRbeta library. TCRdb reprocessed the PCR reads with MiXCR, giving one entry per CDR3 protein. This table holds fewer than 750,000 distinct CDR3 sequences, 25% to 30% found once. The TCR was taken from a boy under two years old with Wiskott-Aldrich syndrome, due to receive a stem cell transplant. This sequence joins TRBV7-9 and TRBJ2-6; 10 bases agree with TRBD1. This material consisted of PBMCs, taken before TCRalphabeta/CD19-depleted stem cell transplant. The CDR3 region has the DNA TGTGCCAGCAGCTCCTTTGACAGGGGGCCTGGGGCCAACGTCCTGACTTTC. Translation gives CASSSFDRGPGANVLTF.